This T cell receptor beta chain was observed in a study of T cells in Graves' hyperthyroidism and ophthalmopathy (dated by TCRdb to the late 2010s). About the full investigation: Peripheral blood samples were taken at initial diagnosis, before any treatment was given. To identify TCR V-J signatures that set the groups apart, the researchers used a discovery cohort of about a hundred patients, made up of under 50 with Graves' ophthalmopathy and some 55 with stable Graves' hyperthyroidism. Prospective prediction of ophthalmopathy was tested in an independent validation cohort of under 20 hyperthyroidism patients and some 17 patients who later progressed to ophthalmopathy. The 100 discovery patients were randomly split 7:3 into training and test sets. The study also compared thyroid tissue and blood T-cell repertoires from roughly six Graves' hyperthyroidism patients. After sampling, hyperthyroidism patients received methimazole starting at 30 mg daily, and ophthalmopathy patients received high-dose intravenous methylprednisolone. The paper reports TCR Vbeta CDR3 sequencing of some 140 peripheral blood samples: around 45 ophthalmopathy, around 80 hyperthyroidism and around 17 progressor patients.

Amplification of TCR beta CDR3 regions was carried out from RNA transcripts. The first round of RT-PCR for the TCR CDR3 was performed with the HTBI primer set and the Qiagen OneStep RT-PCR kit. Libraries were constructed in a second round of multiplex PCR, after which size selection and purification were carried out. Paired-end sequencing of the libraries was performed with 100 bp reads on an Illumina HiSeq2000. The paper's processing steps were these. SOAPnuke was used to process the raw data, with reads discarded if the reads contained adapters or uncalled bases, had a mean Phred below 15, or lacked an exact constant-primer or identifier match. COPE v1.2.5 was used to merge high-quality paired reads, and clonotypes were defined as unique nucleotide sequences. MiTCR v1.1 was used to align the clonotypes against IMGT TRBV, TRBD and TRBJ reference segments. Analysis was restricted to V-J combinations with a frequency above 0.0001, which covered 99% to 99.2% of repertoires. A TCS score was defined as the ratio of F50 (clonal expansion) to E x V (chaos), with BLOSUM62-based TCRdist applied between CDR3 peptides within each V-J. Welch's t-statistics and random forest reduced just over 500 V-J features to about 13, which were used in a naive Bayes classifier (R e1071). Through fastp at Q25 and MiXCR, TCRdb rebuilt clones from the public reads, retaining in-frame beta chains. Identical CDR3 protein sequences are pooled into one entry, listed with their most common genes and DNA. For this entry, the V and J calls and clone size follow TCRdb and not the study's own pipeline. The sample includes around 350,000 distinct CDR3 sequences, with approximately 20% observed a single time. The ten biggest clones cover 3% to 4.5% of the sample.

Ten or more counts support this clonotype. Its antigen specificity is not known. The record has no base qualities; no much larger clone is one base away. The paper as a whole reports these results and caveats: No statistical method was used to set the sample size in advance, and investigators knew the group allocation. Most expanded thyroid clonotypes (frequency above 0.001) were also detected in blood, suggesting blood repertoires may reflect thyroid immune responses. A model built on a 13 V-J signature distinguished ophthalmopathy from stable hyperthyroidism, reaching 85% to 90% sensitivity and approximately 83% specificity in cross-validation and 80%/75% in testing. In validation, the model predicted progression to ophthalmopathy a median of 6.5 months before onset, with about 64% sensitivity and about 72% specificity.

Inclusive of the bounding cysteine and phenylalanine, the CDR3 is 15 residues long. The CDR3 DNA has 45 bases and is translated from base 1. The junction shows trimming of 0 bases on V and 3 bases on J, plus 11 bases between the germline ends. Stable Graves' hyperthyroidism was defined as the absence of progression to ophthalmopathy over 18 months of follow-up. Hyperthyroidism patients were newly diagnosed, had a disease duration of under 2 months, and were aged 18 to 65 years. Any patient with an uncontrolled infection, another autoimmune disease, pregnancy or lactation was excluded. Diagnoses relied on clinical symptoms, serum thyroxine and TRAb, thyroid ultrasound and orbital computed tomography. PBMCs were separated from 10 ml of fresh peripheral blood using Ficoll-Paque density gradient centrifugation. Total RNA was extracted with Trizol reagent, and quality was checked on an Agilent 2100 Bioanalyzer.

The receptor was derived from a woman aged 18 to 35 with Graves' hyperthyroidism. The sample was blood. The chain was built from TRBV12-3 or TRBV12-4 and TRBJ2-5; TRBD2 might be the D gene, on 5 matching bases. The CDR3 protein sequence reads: CASSLAPLGEETQYF. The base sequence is TGTGCCAGCAGTTTAGCCCCTCTCGGGGAAGAGACCCAGTACTTC.